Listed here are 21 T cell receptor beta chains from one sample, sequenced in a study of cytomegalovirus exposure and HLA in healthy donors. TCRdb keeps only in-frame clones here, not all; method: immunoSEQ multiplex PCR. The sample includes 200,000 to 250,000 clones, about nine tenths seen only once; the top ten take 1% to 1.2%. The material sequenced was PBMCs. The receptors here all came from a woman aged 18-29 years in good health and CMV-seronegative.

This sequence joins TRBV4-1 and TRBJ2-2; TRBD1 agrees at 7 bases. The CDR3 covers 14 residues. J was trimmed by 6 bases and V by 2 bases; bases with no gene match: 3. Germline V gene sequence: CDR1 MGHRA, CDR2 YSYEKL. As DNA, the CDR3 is TGCGCCAGCAGCCAAAGGACAGGTGCCGGGGAGCTGTTTTTT. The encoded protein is CASSQRTGAGELFF.

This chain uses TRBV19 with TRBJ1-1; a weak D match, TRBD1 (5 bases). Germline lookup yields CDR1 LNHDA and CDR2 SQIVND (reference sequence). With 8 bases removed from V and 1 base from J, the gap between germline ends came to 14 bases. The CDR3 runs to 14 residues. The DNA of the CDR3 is TGTGCCAGTCAGTGGGGGAGGGCGAACACTGAAGCTTTCTTT. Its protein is CASQWGRANTEAFF.

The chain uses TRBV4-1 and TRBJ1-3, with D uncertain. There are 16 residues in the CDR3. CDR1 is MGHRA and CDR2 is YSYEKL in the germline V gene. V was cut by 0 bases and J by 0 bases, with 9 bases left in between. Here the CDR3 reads CASSQDLRYSGNTIYF. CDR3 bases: TGCGCCAGCAGCCAAGATCTTCGGTACTCTGGAAACACCATATATTTT.

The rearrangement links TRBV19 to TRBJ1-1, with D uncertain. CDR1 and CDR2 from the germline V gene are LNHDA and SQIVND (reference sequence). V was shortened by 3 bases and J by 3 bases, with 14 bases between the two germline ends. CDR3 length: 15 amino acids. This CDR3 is CASSMGPVLDTEAFF. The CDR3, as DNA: TGTGCCAGTAGTATGGGCCCGGTGCTCGACACTGAAGCTTTCTTT.

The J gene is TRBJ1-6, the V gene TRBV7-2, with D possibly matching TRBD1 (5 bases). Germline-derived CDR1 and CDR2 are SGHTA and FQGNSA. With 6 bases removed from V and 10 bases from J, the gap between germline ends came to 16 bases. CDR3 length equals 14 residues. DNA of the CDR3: TGTGCCAGCAGGAAGAGGACACTCGGATCACCCCTCCACTTT. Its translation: CASRKRTLGSPLHF.

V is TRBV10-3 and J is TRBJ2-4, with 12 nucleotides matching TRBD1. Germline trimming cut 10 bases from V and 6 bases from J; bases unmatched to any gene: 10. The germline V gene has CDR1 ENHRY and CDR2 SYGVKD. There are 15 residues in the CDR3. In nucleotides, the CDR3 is TGTGCCACCCAGTCCGGGACAGGGGGCGCAAACATTCAGTACTTC. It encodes CATQSGTGGANIQYF.

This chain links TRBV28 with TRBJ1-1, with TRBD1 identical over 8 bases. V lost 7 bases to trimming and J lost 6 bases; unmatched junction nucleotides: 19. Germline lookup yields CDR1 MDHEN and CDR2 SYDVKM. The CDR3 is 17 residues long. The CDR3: CASTDQGGQGAGAEAFF. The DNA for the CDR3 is TGTGCCAGCACTGACCAAGGGGGGCAGGGGGCAGGGGCTGAAGCTTTCTTT. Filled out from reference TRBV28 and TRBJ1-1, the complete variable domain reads DVKVTQSSRYLVKRTGEKVFLECVQDMDHENMFWYRQDPGLGLRLIYFSYDVKMKEKGDIPEGYSVSREKKERFSLILESASTNQTSMYLCASTDQGGQGAGAEAFFGQGTRLTVV.

The CDR3 bases are TGCGCCAGCAGCCCCCAAGCAGGGGGCAGCAATCAGCCCCAGCATTTT. Its protein product is CASSPQAGGSNQPQHF. The V call is TRBV5-1, the J call TRBJ1-5, with 8 nucleotides matching TRBD1. The V gene's germline CDR1 is SGHRS and CDR2 YFSETQ. This CDR3 has 16 amino acids. Losses at the gene ends were 4 bases for V and 1 base for J; bases not matched to a gene: 7.

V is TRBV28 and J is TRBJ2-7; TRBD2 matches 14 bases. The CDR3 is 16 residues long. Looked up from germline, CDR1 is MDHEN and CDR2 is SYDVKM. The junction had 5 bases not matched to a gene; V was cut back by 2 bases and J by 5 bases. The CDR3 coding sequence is TGTGCCAGCAGTTTAGGGACTAGCGGGAGAATCAACGAGCAGTACTTC. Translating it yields CASSLGTSGRINEQYF.

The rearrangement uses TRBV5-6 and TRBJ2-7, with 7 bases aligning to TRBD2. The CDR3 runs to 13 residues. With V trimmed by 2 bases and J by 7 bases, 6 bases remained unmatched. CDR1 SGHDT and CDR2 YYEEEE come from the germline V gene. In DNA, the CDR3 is TGTGCCAGCAGCTTCGGCGGGAGCCCTGAGCAGTACTTC. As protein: CASSFGGSPEQYF.

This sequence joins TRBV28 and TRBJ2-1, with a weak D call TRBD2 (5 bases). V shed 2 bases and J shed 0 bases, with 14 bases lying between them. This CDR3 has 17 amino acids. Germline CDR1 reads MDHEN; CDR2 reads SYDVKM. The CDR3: CASSLGLGGYSYNEQFF. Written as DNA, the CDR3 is TGTGCCAGCAGTTTAGGGCTAGGAGGATACTCCTACAATGAGCAGTTCTTC.

DNA for the CDR3: TGTGCCAGCAGTGCGGACAGAGAAGCTTTCTTT. Amino acid sequence: CASSADREAFF. The V and J genes are TRBV28 and TRBJ1-1; TRBD1 might be the D (6 bases). This CDR3 is built from 11 residues. Between the trimmed V and J ends, which lost 5 bases and 8 bases, there was a span of 9 bases. Per the germline V gene, CDR1 is MDHEN and CDR2 is SYDVKM.

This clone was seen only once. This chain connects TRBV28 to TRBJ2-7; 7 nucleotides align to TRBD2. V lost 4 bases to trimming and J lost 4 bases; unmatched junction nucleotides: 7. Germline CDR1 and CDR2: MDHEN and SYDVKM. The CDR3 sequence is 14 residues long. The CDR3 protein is CASSWEGVKYEQYF. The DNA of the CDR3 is TGTGCCAGCAGTTGGGAGGGTGTGAAGTACGAGCAGTACTTC.

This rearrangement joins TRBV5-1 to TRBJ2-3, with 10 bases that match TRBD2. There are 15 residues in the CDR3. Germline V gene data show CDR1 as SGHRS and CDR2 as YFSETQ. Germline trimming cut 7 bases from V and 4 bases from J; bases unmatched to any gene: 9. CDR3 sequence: CASGASGSLADTQYF. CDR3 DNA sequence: TGCGCCAGCGGGGCTAGCGGGAGCCTCGCAGATACGCAGTATTTT.

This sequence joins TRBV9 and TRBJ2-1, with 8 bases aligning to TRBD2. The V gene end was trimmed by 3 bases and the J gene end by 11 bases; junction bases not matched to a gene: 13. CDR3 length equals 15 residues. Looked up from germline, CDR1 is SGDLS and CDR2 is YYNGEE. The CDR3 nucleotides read TGTGCCAGCAGCGAGCTGACTAGCGCTCCCTCCAAGCAGTTCTTC. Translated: CASSELTSAPSKQFF.

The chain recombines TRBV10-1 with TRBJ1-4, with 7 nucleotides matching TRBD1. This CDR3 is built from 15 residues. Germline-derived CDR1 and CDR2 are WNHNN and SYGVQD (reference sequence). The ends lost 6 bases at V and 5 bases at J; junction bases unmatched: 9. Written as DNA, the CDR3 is TGCGCCAGCAGCGATCCGGGACAGAAGAATGAAAAACTGTTTTTT. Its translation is CASSDPGQKNEKLFF.

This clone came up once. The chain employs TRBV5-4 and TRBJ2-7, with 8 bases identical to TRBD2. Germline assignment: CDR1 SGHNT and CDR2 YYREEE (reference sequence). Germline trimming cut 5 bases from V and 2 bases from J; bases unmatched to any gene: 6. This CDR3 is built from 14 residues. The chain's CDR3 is CASSPGLATYEQYF. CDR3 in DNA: TGTGCCAGCAGTCCAGGACTAGCCACCTACGAGCAGTACTTC.

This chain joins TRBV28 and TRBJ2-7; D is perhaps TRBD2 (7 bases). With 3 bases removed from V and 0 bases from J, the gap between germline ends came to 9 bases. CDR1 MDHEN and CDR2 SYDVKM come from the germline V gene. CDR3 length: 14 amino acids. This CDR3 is CASSFGGLSYEQYF. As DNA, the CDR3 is TGTGCCAGCAGTTTCGGGGGGCTCTCCTACGAGCAGTACTTC. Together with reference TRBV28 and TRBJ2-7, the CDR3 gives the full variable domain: DVKVTQSSRYLVKRTGEKVFLECVQDMDHENMFWYRQDPGLGLRLIYFSYDVKMKEKGDIPEGYSVSREKKERFSLILESASTNQTSMYLCASSFGGLSYEQYFGPGTRLTVT.

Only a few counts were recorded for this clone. This CDR3 is CAWSWGQLDTQYF. Written as DNA, the CDR3 is TGTGCCTGGAGTTGGGGCCAGCTCGATACGCAGTATTTT. J is TRBJ2-3 and V is TRBV30; D is possibly TRBD1 (5 bases). Trimming took 2 bases from V and 6 from J, leaving 12 bases between them. The CDR3 loop spans 13 amino acids. Germline-derived CDR1 and CDR2 are GTSNPN and SVGIG (reference sequence).

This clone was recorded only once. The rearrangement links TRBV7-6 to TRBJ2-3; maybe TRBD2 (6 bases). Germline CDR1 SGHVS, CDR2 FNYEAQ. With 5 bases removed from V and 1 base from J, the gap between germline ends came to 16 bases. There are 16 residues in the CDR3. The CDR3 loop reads CASSLSGGAGTDTQYF. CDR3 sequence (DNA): TGTGCCAGCAGCCTTAGCGGTGGGGCTGGCACAGATACGCAGTATTTT.

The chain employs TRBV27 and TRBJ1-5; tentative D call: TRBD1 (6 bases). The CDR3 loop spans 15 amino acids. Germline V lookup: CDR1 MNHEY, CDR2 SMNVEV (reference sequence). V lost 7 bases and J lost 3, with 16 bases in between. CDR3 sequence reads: CASNSRGQFNQPQHF. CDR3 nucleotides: TGTGCCAGCAACTCACGCGGACAGTTCAATCAGCCCCAGCATTTT.